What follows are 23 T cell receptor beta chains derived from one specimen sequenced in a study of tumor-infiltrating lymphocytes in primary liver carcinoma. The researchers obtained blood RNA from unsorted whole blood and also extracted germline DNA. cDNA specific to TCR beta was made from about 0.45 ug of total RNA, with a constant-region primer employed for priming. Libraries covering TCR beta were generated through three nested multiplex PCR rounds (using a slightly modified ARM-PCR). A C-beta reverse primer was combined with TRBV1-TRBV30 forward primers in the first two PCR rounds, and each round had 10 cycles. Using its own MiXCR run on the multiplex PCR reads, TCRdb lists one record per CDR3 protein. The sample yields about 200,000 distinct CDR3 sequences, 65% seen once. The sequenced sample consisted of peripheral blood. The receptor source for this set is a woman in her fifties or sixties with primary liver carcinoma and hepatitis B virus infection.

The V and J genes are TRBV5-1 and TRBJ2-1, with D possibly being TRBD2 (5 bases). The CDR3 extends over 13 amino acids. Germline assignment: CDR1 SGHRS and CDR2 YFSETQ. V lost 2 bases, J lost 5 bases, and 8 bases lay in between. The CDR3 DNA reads TGCGCCAGCAGCTTCGGGGATAACAATGAGCAGTTCTTC. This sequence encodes CASSFGDNNEQFF.

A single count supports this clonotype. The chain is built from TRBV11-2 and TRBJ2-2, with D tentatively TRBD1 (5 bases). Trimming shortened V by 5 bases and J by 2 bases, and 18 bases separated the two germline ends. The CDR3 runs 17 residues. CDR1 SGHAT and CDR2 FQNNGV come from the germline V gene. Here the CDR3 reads CASSPMGLTVNTGELFF. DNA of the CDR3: TGTGCCAGCAGCCCAATGGGGCTAACGGTCAACACCGGGGAGCTGTTTTTT.

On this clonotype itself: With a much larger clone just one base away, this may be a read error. CDR3 residues: CASSHEGSRGNNEQFF. CDR3 DNA sequence: TGTGCCAGCAGTCACGAGGGCTCCCGAGGGAACAATGAGCAGTTCTTC. The genes are TRBV6-2 or TRBV6-3 and TRBJ2-1, with D perhaps matching TRBD2 (5 bases). Germline loops: CDR1 MNHEY, CDR2 SVGEGT. Trimming left V 5 bases short and J 5 bases short, with 19 bases between. The CDR3 sequence is 16 residues long.

Written as DNA, the CDR3 is TGTGCCAGCAGCCCCGGACCTCAATACAATGAGCAGTTCTTC. Translating it yields CASSPGPQYNEQFF. J is TRBJ2-1 and V is TRBV11-2; D not certain. Germline CDR1 is SGHAT and CDR2 is FQNNGV. CDR3 length: 14 residues. The germline V and J ends were trimmed by 5 bases and 4 bases, with 12 bases remaining between them.

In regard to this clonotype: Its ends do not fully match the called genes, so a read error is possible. The CDR3 spells CASSLESGVIYGYIF. The CDR3 DNA follows: TGTGCCAGCAGCTTAGAGTCAGGGGTAATTTATGGCTACATCTTC. The chain links TRBV11-2 to TRBJ1-2, with a weak D call TRBD1 (6 bases). The CDR3 runs 15 residues. CDR1 is SGHAT and CDR2 is FQNNGV in the germline V gene.

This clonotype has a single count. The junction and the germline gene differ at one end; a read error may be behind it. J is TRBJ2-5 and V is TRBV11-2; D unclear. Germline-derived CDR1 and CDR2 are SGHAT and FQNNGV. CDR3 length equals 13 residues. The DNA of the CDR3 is TGTGCCTGCAGCTTCTCGGACCGGGAGACCCAGTACTTC. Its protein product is CACSFSDRETQYF.

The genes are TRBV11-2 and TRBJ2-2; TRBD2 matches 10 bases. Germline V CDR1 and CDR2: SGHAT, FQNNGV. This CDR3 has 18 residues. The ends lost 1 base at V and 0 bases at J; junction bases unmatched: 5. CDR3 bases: TGTGCCAGCAGCTTAGCCCTCGGGACTAGCGCGAACACCGGGGAGCTGTTTTTT. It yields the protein CASSLALGTSANTGELFF.

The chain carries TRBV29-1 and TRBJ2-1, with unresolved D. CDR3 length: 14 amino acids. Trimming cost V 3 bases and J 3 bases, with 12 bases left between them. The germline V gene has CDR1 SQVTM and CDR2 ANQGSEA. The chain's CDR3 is CSVEGCPVYNEQFF. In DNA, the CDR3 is TGCAGCGTTGAGGGGTGTCCAGTCTACAATGAGCAGTTCTTC.

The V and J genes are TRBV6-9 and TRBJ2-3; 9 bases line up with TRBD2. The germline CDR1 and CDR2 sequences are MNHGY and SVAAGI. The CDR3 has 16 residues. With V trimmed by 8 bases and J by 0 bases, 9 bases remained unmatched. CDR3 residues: CASGQTSGPSTDTQYF. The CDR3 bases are TGTGCCAGCGGACAGACTAGCGGACCAAGCACAGATACGCAGTATTTT.

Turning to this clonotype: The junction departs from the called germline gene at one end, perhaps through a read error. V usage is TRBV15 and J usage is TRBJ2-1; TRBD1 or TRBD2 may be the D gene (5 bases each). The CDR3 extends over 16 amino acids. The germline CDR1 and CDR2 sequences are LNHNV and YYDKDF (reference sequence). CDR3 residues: CAASRNPGATYNEQFF. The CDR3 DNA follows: TGTGCCGCCAGCAGAAACCCCGGGGCTACCTACAATGAGCAGTTCTTC. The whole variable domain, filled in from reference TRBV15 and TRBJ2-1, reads DAMVIQNPRYQVTQFGKPVTLSCSQTLNHNVMYWYQQKSSQAPKLLFHYYDKDFNNEADTPDNFQSRRPNTSFCFLDIRSPGLGDTAMYLCAASRNPGATYNEQFFGPGTRLTVL.

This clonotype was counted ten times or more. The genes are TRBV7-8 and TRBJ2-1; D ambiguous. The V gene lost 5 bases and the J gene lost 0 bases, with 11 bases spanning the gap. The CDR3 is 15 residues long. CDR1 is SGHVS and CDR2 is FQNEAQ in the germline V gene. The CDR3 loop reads CASSPPLSSYNEQFF. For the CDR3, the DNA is TGTGCCAGCAGCCCCCCCTTGAGCTCCTACAATGAGCAGTTCTTC.

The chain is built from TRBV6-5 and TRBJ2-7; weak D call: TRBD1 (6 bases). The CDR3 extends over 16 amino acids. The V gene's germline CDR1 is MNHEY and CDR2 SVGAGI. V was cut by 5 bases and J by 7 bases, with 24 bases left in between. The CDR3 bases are TGTGCCAGCAGTCCCAACACCGGGACACCAGCCATGGAGCAGTACTTC. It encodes CASSPNTGTPAMEQYF.

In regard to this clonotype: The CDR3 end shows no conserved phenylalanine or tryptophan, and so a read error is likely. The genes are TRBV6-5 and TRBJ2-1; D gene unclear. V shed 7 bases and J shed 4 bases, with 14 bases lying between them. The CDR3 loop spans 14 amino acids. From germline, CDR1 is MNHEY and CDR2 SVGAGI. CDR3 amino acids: CASNLTRIYNEQFI. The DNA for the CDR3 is TGTGCCAGCAACCTCACGCGGATATACAATGAGCAGTTCATC.

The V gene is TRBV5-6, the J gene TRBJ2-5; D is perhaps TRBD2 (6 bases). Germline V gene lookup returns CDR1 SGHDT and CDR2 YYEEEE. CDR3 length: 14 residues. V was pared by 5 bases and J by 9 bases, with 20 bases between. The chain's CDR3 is CASSVGLSGEAQYF. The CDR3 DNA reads TGTGCCAGCAGTGTCGGCCTCTCGGGGGAGGCCCAGTACTTC.

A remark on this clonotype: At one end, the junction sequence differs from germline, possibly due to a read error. This chain's CDR3 is CDSKWGNADTQYF. In DNA, the CDR3 is TGTGACAGCAAGTGGGGTAACGCAGATACGCAGTATTTT. V and J are TRBV11-2 and TRBJ2-3; D call uncertain. The CDR3 has 13 residues. Germline lookup yields CDR1 SGHAT and CDR2 FQNNGV.

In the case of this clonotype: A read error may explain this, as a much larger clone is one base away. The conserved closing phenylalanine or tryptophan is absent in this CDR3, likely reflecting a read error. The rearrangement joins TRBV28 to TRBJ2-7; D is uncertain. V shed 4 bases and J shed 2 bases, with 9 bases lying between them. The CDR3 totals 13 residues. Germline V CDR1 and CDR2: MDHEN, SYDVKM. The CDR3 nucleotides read TGTGCCAGCAGTTCAACAGCGACCTACGAGCAGTACTTA. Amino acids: CASSSTATYEQYL.

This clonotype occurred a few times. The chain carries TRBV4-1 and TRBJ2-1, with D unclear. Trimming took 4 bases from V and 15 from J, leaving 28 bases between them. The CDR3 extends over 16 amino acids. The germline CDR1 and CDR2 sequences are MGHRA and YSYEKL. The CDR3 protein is CASSLQPTGFMAAPFF. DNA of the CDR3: TGCGCCAGCAGCCTCCAACCGACTGGCTTCATGGCGGCCCCGTTCTTC.

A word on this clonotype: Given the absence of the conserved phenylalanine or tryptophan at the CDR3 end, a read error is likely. CDR3 amino acids: CASSLTSTDNTEAFL. CDR3 in DNA: TGTGCCAGCAGCTTGACGTCGACAGATAACACTGAGGCTTTCCTT. The chain employs TRBV5-4 and TRBJ1-1; the D gene is possibly TRBD1 (5 bases). Germline CDR1 SGHNT, CDR2 YYREEE (reference sequence). This CDR3 region has 15 residues.

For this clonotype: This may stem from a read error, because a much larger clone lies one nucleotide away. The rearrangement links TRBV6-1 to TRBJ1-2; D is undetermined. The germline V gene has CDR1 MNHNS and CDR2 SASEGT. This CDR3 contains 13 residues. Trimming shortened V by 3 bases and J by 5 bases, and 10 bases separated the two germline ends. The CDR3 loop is CASSDGEVYGYTF. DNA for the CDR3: TGTGCCAGCAGTGACGGGGAGGTTTATGGCTACACCTTC.

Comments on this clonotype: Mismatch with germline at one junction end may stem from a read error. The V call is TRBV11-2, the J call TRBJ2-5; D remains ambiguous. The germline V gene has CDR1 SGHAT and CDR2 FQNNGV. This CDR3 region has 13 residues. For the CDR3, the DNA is TGTGTCAGCAGCTTAGGGCTAGGAGAGATCCAGTACTTC. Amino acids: CVSSLGLGEIQYF.

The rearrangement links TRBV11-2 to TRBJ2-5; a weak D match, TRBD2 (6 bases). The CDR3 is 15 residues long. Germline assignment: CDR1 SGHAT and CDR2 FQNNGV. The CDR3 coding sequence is TGTACTAGCAGCTTAGCCCCTAGGACCGTGGAGACCCAGTACTTC. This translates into CTSSLAPRTVETQYF.

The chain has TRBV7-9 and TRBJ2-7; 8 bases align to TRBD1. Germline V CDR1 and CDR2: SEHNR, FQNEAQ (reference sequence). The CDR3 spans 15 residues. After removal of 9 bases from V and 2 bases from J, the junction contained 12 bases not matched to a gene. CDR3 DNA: TGTGCCAGGAGTCCCGGGACAGGTCTAACCTACGAGCAGTACTTC. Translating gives CARSPGTGLTYEQYF.

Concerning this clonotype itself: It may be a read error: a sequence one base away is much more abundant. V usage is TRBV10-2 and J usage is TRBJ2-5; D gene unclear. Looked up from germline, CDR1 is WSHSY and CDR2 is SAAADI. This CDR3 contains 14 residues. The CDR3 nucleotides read TGCGCCAGCAGTGAGGCTAACATTAGAGAGGCCCAGTACTTC. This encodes CASSEANIREAQYF.